What follows describes a single T cell receptor (beta chain). No antigen is known for it. As the method for making TCR beta libraries, quantitative 5'-RACE with molecular barcodes was used. Via MiXCR, TCRdb re-called the 5' RACE reads, giving one row per CDR3 protein. The sample lists 250,000 to 350,000 distinct CDR3 sequences, 7.5% to 9% occurring once. The data were obtained in a study of CD8 T cells in ankylosing spondylitis. Study outcomes and limitations: What seemed typical of ankylosing spondylitis blood was a TCR beta motif built from roughly eight highly homologous variants. Clones tied to disease were said to be significantly enriched in matched ankylosing spondylitis synovial fluid.

Trimming took 5 bases from V and 6 from J, leaving 19 bases between them. The CDR3 has 16 residues. The germline V gene encodes CDR1 SGHNT and CDR2 YENEEA. The specimen sequenced was blood, either unsorted or a sorted T cell fraction (not recorded which). This sequence was found in a male donor with ankylosing spondylitis. The chain recombines TRBV11-3 with TRBJ2-2, with D unclear. The CDR3 bases are TGTGCCAGCAGCCGTTCTCCTTCGTCTACGGCCGGGGAGCTGTTTTTT. Amino acid sequence: CASSRSPSSTAGELFF.